Shown below are 10 T cell receptor beta chains from a single sample sequenced in a study of early T cells in non-severe SARS-CoV-2 infection. In TCRdb, the 5' RACE reads were re-called with MiXCR into one record per CDR3 protein. The sample contains tens of thousands of distinct CDR3 sequences, more than 8.5% of which appear only once. Sequenced sample: whole blood. These receptor sequences come from an adult who was a healthcare worker with PCR-confirmed SARS-CoV-2 infection or an uninfected control (not recorded which).

This clonotype was observed at least ten times. This sequence joins TRBV18 and TRBJ1-1, with a possible D match to TRBD1 (6 bases). Germline V CDR1 and CDR2: KGHSH, LQKENI. The CDR3 extends over 11 amino acids. V was trimmed by 5 bases and J by 7 bases, leaving 8 bases between them. This CDR3 is CASSADSEAFF. CDR3 bases: TGTGCCAGCTCAGCGGACAGTGAAGCTTTCTTT.

This clonotype occurred many times. This chain uses TRBV12-3 or TRBV12-4 with TRBJ2-7, with 11 bases matching TRBD2. J was trimmed by 1 base and V by 3 bases; bases with no gene match: 8. The CDR3 is 17 amino acids. Here the CDR3 DNA reads TGTGCCAGCAGTTTTTCCGGGACTAGCGGTTATTCCTACGAGCAGTACTTC. Residues: CASSFSGTSGYSYEQYF.

In this sample, this clonotype turned up a few times. The genes are TRBV3-1 and TRBJ2-1; perhaps TRBD1 as D (6 bases). Looked up from germline, CDR1 is LGHDT and CDR2 is YNNKEL (reference sequence). The CDR3 covers 15 residues. V was shortened by 7 bases and J by 4 bases, with 17 bases between the two germline ends. CDR3 coding DNA: TGTGCCAGCACCAAAGGGGGAGTAGAGTACAATGAGCAGTTCTTC. Translating it yields CASTKGGVEYNEQFF.

This clonotype was detected ten times or more. The V call is TRBV19, the J call TRBJ2-3; 8 nucleotides match TRBD2. J gave up 0 bases and V 5 bases, and 4 bases lay outside the gene matches. Germline V gives CDR1 LNHDA, CDR2 SQIVND (reference sequence). The CDR3 has 15 residues. CDR3 region: CASSLLAASTDTQYF. CDR3 in DNA: TGTGCCAGTAGTCTACTAGCGGCCAGCACAGATACGCAGTATTTT.

The table lists this clonotype with many counts. V usage is TRBV29-1 and J usage is TRBJ2-6; either TRBD1 or TRBD2 may fit D (5 bases each). V gave up 0 bases and J gave up 0 bases, with 18 bases separating them. Germline CDR1 is SQVTM and CDR2 is ANQGSEA. The CDR3 length is 19 residues. For the CDR3, the DNA is TGCAGCGTTGAAGACCCTCGGGACCGACCCACCTCTGGGGCCAACGTCCTGACTTTC. This translates into CSVEDPRDRPTSGANVLTF. The full variable domain, completed using reference TRBV29-1 and TRBJ2-6, is SAVISQKPSRDICQRGTSLTIQCQVDSQVTMMFWYRQQPGQSLTLIATANQGSEATYESGFVIDKFPISRPNLTFSTLTVSNMSPEDSSIYLCSVEDPRDRPTSGANVLTFGAGSRLTVL.

This rearrangement joins TRBV13 to TRBJ2-1; 14 nucleotides match TRBD2. This CDR3 region has 15 residues. The junction had 5 bases not matched to a gene; V was cut back by 5 bases and J by 8 bases. Germline CDR1 reads PRHDT; CDR2 reads FYEKMQ (reference sequence). CDR3 in amino acids: CASSAGTSGSYEQFF. The CDR3 DNA reads as TGTGCCAGCAGCGCAGGGACTAGCGGGAGCTATGAGCAGTTCTTC.

This clonotype was counted only a few times. This chain links TRBV11-2 with TRBJ2-3; a weak D match, TRBD1 (6 bases). The CDR3 is made up of 15 amino acids. The V end was cut by 5 bases, the J end by 2 bases, with 14 bases between. CDR1 and CDR2 (germline): SGHAT, FQNNGV. CDR3 in DNA: TGTGCCAGCAGCCCGAGGGGGTTCAACACAGATACGCAGTATTTT. This encodes CASSPRGFNTDTQYF. The full variable domain, rest sourced from reference TRBV11-2 and TRBJ2-3, is EAGVAQSPRYKIIEKRQSVAFWCNPISGHATLYWYQQILGQGPKLLIQFQNNGVVDDSQLPKDRFSAERLKGVDSTLKIQPAKLEDSAVYLCASSPRGFNTDTQYFGPGTRLTVL.

This clonotype has just a few counts. This chain connects TRBV6-6 to TRBJ2-7; possibly TRBD1 for D (6 bases). The CDR3 is 16 residues long. Germline V gene data show CDR1 as MNHNY and CDR2 as SVGAGI (reference sequence). V lost 6 bases to trimming and J lost 3 bases, with 21 bases between them. CDR3 DNA sequence: TGTGCCAGCAGCCACCTCATCCGGGACACCGACTACGAGCAGTACTTC. Protein: CASSHLIRDTDYEQYF.

This clonotype has a count of ten or more. This rearrangement joins TRBV21-1 to TRBJ2-3; TRBD2, the table's D call, lacks a check against the DNA. TRBV21-1 is a known pseudogene. The CDR3 runs to 21 residues. The CDR3 coding sequence is TGTGCCAGCAGCAACGCGTTGGCAGGGTCTAAGCGGGAATCGGGCACAGATACGCAGTATTTT. It specifies CASSNALAGSKRESGTDTQYF.

The sample holds many counts of this clonotype. The chain joins TRBV6-2 or TRBV6-3 to TRBJ1-6; no definite D call. Germline V gene sequence: CDR1 MNHEY, CDR2 SVGEGT. V lost 5 bases, J lost 8 bases, and 16 bases lay in between. CDR3 length: 15 residues. CDR3 bases: TGTGCCAGCAGTAGGACCGATATCCTGTATTCACCCCTCCACTTT. This gives the protein CASSRTDILYSPLHF.